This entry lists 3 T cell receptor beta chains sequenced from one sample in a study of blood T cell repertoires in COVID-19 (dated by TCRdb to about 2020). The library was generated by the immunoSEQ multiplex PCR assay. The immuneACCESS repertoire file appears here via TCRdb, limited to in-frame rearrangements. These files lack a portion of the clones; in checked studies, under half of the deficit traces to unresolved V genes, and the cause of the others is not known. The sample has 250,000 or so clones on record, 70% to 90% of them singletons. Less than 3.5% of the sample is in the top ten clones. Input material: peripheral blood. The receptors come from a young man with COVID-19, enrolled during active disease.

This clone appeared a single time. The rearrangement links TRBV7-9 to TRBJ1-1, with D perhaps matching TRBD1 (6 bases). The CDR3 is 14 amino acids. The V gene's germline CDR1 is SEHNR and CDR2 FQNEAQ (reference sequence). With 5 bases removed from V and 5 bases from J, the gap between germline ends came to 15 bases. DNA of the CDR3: TGTGCCAGCAGCGCAGGTATACAGGGTACTGAAGCTTTCTTT. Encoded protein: CASSAGIQGTEAFF.

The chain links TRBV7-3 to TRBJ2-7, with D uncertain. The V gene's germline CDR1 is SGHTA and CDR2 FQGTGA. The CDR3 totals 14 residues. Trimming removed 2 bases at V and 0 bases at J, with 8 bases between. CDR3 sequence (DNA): TGTGCCAGCAGCTTAGAGCGCTTCTCCTACGAGCAGTACTTC. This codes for CASSLERFSYEQYF. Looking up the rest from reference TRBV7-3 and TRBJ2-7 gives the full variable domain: GAGVSQTPSNKVTEKGKYVELRCDPISGHTALYWYRQSLGQGPEFLIYFQGTGAADDSGLPNDRFFAVRPEGSVSTLKIQRTERGDSAVYLCASSLERFSYEQYFGPGTRLTVT.

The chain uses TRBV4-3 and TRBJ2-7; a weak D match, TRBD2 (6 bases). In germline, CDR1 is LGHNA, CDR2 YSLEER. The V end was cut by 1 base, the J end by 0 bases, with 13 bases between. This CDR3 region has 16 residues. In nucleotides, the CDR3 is TGCGCCAGCAGCCAAGCTCCGGGGGATAGCTCCTACGAGCAGTACTTC. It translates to CASSQAPGDSSYEQYF.